Presented here are 17 T cell receptor beta chains from one specimen sequenced in a study of CD8+ T cells in alopecia areata. The sequencing template was cDNA reverse transcribed from extracted RNA. TCRdb keeps only in-frame clones here, not all; method: immunoSEQ multiplex PCR. The data hold approximately 160,000 clones, with less than 80% observed a single time. Treatment in this sample: oral pan-JAK inhibitor, 5-10 mg twice daily. The starting material was CD4+ T cells sorted from blood, obtained at week 24, from a patient treated with tofacitinib. These receptors were collected from a human donor with alopecia areata.

This clone was recorded once. The V call is TRBV29-1, the J call TRBJ2-5; D gene uncertain. Germline CDR1 and CDR2: SQVTM and ANQGSEA. The V end lost 6 bases, the J end lost 4 bases, and 15 bases lay between the germline ends. The CDR3 contains 13 residues. The CDR3 nucleotides read TGCAGCGTCGCCTCGCGTAACCTAGAGACCCAGTACTTC. Protein product: CSVASRNLETQYF.

The V and J genes are TRBV27 and TRBJ2-4, with D possibly matching TRBD1 (6 bases). The better agreement between TRBJ2-5 and the DNA end casts doubt on the J call. CDR3 length: 14 amino acids. Germline V gene lookup returns CDR1 MNHEY and CDR2 SMNVEV (reference sequence). In nucleotides, the CDR3 is TGTGCCAGCGGATTTGGCAGGGACACCCGGACCCAGTACTTC. Translating it yields CASGFGRDTRTQYF.

J is TRBJ1-5 and V is TRBV25-1; 7 bases are shared with TRBD1. The CDR3 is 13 residues long. Germline loops: CDR1 MGHDK, CDR2 SYGVNS. J lost 5 bases, V lost 4 bases, and 2 bases had no gene match. CDR3 residues: CASSGQGDQPQHF. CDR3 DNA sequence: TGTGCCAGCAGTGGACAGGGAGATCAGCCCCAGCATTTT.

The chain recombines TRBV29-1 with TRBJ2-2; D is undetermined. The V gene's germline CDR1 is SQVTM and CDR2 ANQGSEA. Trimming shortened V by 5 bases and J by 0 bases, and 13 bases separated the two germline ends. The CDR3 is 15 amino acids. DNA of the CDR3: TGCAGCGTTCTTCCTGTGGGTGCGAACACCGGGGAGCTGTTTTTT. The encoded protein is CSVLPVGANTGELFF.

The count of this clone is one. This sequence joins TRBV18 and TRBJ2-7; D gene ambiguous. Looked up from germline, CDR1 is KGHSH and CDR2 is LQKENI. Trimming cost V 5 bases and J 0 bases, with 11 bases left between them. This CDR3 comprises 14 residues. CDR3 amino acids: CASSSTTNSYEQYF. CDR3 bases: TGTGCCAGCTCATCTACGACAAACTCCTACGAGCAGTACTTC.

The V and J genes are TRBV18 and TRBJ2-5; TRBD1 agrees at 9 bases. V lost 6 bases and J lost 5; bases outside the gene matches: 4. The CDR3 is 13 amino acids. CDR1 and CDR2 from the germline V gene are KGHSH and LQKENI. The CDR3 bases are TGTGCCAGCTCGGTGACAGGGGGGGAGACCCAGTACTTC. Residues: CASSVTGGETQYF.

This clone was observed a few times. The chain links TRBV6-5 to TRBJ2-2; 8 positions agree with TRBD2. This CDR3 spans 13 amino acids. V lost 10 bases, J lost 4 bases, and 5 bases stayed unmatched. Germline V gives CDR1 MNHEY, CDR2 SVGAGI. CDR3 in DNA: TGTGCCACCAGCGGGGGACTCACCGGGGAGCTGTTTTTT. This encodes CATSGGLTGELFF.

The chain combines TRBV10-2 with TRBJ1-5; D might be TRBD1 (5 bases). The CDR3 covers 15 residues. Germline CDR1 is WSHSY and CDR2 is SAAADI. V lost 2 bases to trimming and J lost 3 bases, with 11 bases between them. Written as DNA, the CDR3 is TGCGCCAGCAGTGAGGGGGGAGGGTACAATCAGCCCCAGCATTTT. It is translated as CASSEGGGYNQPQHF.

This chain joins TRBV29-1 and TRBJ1-4; no firm D call. Between the trimmed V and J ends, which lost 4 bases and 8 bases, there was a span of 11 bases. This CDR3 has 12 amino acids. Germline V gene sequence: CDR1 SQVTM, CDR2 ANQGSEA. CDR3 nucleotides: TGCAGCGTTGGTGCAAGGGCAGAAAAACTGTTTTTT. Protein product: CSVGARAEKLFF.

The chain carries TRBV29-1 and TRBJ1-1, with 8 bases that match TRBD1. CDR3 length: 14 amino acids. The V segment lost 8 bases and the J segment 0 bases; nucleotides outside the gene matches: 8. Germline V gene lookup returns CDR1 SQVTM and CDR2 ANQGSEA. DNA of the CDR3: TGCAGCTTTCTGACAGGGGCGTTGAACACTGAAGCTTTCTTT. This codes for CSFLTGALNTEAFF.

In its sample, this clone was seen a few times. This chain joins TRBV30 and TRBJ1-5; D gene unclear. The CDR3 is 13 amino acids. V was shortened by 4 bases and J by 7 bases, with 14 bases between the two germline ends. CDR1 is GTSNPN and CDR2 is SVGIG in the germline V gene (reference sequence). CDR3 coding DNA: TGTGCCTGGACCCGAATGACGGGGCAGCCCCAGCATTTT. This gives the protein CAWTRMTGQPQHF. The variable domain in full, completed from reference TRBV30 and TRBJ1-5, reads SQTIHQWPATLVQPVGSPLSLECTVEGTSNPNLYWYRQAAGRGLQLLFYSVGIGQISSEVPQNLSASRPQDRQFILSSKKLLLSDSGFYLCAWTRMTGQPQHFGDGTRLSIL.

This clone was observed a few times. The chain recombines TRBV6-1 with TRBJ2-3; 10 nucleotides align to TRBD1. Per the germline V gene, CDR1 is MNHNS and CDR2 is SASEGT. The length of the CDR3 is 14 residues. With 7 bases clipped from V and 5 bases from J, the junction kept 6 bases outside the gene matches. The CDR3 DNA reads TGTGCCAGCACAGCGCGGACAGGGGGAGATACGCAGTATTTT. Its translation is CASTARTGGDTQYF.

The chain recombines TRBV2 with TRBJ1-2; D perhaps matches TRBD1 (5 bases). Germline V lookup: CDR1 SNHLY, CDR2 FYNNEI. V lost 6 bases and J 2 bases, leaving 10 bases between the germline ends. The CDR3 totals 13 residues. The CDR3 sequence is CASSIQENYGYTF. DNA of the CDR3: TGTGCCAGCAGCATACAGGAAAACTATGGCTACACCTTC.

The count of this clone is one. The chain links TRBV29-1 to TRBJ1-2; 7 bases align to TRBD1. The CDR3 runs to 14 residues. V lost 1 base and J lost 1; bases outside the gene matches: 3. CDR1 SQVTM and CDR2 ANQGSEA come from the germline V gene. The CDR3: CSVEAGGNNYGYTF. CDR3 coding DNA: TGCAGCGTTGAAGCAGGGGGGAATAACTATGGCTACACCTTC.

This clone is a singleton in its sample. The chain combines TRBV15 with TRBJ1-1; no definite D call. The CDR3 has 16 amino acids. Trimming stripped 0 bases from V and 0 bases from J, with 11 bases between. Germline-derived CDR1 and CDR2 are LNHNV and YYDKDF (reference sequence). The CDR3 loop is CATSRDMEPMNTEAFF. The CDR3 region has the DNA TGTGCCACCAGCAGAGATATGGAGCCCATGAACACTGAAGCTTTCTTT.

V and J are TRBV5-1 and TRBJ2-7, with 12 bases fitting TRBD1. V shed 4 bases and J 5 bases; nucleotides not matched to a gene: 10. This CDR3 comprises 16 residues. Germline V gives CDR1 SGHRS, CDR2 YFSETQ. The CDR3 here is CASSDTGTGGGHEQYF. CDR3 nucleotides: TGCGCCAGCAGCGATACAGGGACAGGGGGCGGCCACGAGCAGTACTTC.

The chain uses TRBV5-1 and TRBJ1-1; D not resolved. The CDR3 sequence is 13 residues long. Germline V gene sequence: CDR1 SGHRS, CDR2 YFSETQ. Trimming stripped 1 base from V and 4 bases from J, with 8 bases between. CDR3 sequence reads: CASSLREATEAFF. The CDR3 DNA sequence: TGCGCCAGCAGCTTGAGGGAGGCCACTGAAGCTTTCTTT.